A selection of T cell receptor beta chains follows, all from one sample in a study of cytomegalovirus exposure and HLA in healthy donors. TCRdb keeps only in-frame clones here, not all; method: immunoSEQ multiplex PCR. The sample has roughly 150,000 clones; just under 80% are singletons. The specimen was PBMCs. Source of these receptors: a man aged 25 to 45 in good health and CMV-seronegative. CDR3s include the opening cysteine and the closing phenylalanine or tryptophan. D genes are given only for firm matches. Rows give clone size only sometimes, using once, few, many, or a class for an expanded clone.

v_gene: TRBV5-5; j_gene: TRBJ1-5; d_gene: NA; abundance: NA; CDR3aa: CASSLWVPGINSNQPQHF; CDR3nt: TGTGCCAGCAGCTTGTGGGTCCCAGGGATCAATAGCAATCAGCCCCAGCATTTT
v_gene: TRBV7-9; j_gene: TRBJ1-2; d_gene: NA; abundance: NA; CDR3aa: CASTEGNYGYTF; CDR3nt: TGTGCCAGCACCGAGGGTAACTATGGCTACACCTTC
v_gene: TRBV18; j_gene: TRBJ2-2; d_gene: TRBD2; abundance: NA; CDR3aa: CASSPPGTSGTGELFF; CDR3nt: TGTGCCAGCTCACCCCCCGGGACTAGCGGAACCGGGGAGCTGTTTTTT
v_gene: TRBV7-9; j_gene: TRBJ2-5; d_gene: TRBD2; abundance: NA; CDR3aa: CASSETSGGTQYF; CDR3nt: TGTGCCAGCAGCGAGACTAGCGGGGGGACCCAGTACTTC
v_gene: TRBV5-1; j_gene: TRBJ2-7; d_gene: NA; abundance: few; CDR3aa: CASSVGMRSEQYF; CDR3nt: TGCGCCAGCAGCGTCGGGATGCGGAGCGAGCAGTACTTC
v_gene: TRBV12-5; j_gene: TRBJ2-7; d_gene: TRBD2; abundance: once; CDR3aa: CASGSDVGTGTREQYF; CDR3nt: TGTGCTAGTGGTTCTGACGTTGGGACCGGGACTAGAGAGCAGTACTTC
v_gene: TRBV6-5; j_gene: TRBJ1-5; d_gene: TRBD1; abundance: NA; CDR3aa: CASSRDRVSGQPQHF; CDR3nt: TGTGCCAGCAGTCGGGACAGGGTGAGTGGTCAGCCCCAGCATTTT
v_gene: TRBV28; j_gene: TRBJ1-1; d_gene: NA; abundance: NA; CDR3aa: CASSSGTPGVGNTEAFF; CDR3nt: TGTGCCAGCAGTTCTGGAACTCCAGGGGTGGGGAACACTGAAGCTTTCTTT
v_gene: TRBV27; j_gene: TRBJ2-7; d_gene: TRBD1; abundance: NA; CDR3aa: CASRGPGQGGEQYF; CDR3nt: TGTGCCAGCAGGGGACCGGGACAGGGTGGGGAGCAGTACTTC
v_gene: TRBV28; j_gene: TRBJ2-7; d_gene: NA; abundance: NA; CDR3aa: CASSWVARGPYEQYF; CDR3nt: TGTGCCAGCAGTTGGGTGGCCAGGGGTCCCTACGAGCAGTACTTC
v_gene: TRBV30; j_gene: TRBJ1-2; d_gene: TRBD1; abundance: NA; CDR3aa: CAWSPTGGRGYTF; CDR3nt: TGTGCCTGGAGTCCAACAGGGGGCAGGGGCTACACCTTC
v_gene: TRBV11-3; j_gene: TRBJ2-2; d_gene: TRBD2; abundance: NA; CDR3aa: CASSRGLAVNTGELFF; CDR3nt: TGTGCCAGCAGCCGGGGACTAGCGGTGAACACCGGGGAGCTGTTTTTT
v_gene: TRBV7-2; j_gene: TRBJ2-3; d_gene: NA; abundance: NA; CDR3aa: CASSLAGMPPDTQYF; CDR3nt: TGTGCCAGCAGCTTAGCGGGCATGCCCCCAGATACGCAGTATTTT
v_gene: TRBV4-3; j_gene: TRBJ1-2; d_gene: NA; abundance: few; CDR3aa: CASSQVRGGGPYGYTF; CDR3nt: TGCGCCAGCAGCCAAGTACGGGGCGGAGGGCCCTATGGCTACACCTTC
v_gene: TRBV12-1; j_gene: TRBJ1-4; d_gene: NA; abundance: NA; CDR3aa: CASSCHDRGNEKLFF; CDR3nt: TGTGCCAGCAGCTGCCACGACAGGGGTAATGAAAAACTGTTTTTT
v_gene: TRBV2; j_gene: TRBJ1-5; d_gene: TRBD1; abundance: NA; CDR3aa: CATTGTGFGNQPQHF; CDR3nt: TGTGCCACCACCGGGACAGGGTTCGGCAATCAGCCCCAGCATTTT
v_gene: TRBV4-3; j_gene: TRBJ2-1; d_gene: NA; abundance: once; CDR3aa: CASSQELSGPEQFF; CDR3nt: TGCGCCAGCAGCCAAGAGCTGTCGGGTCCTGAGCAGTTCTTC
v_gene: TRBV7-3; j_gene: TRBJ2-2; d_gene: TRBD1; abundance: NA; CDR3aa: CATQQGADTGELFF; CDR3nt: TGTGCCACCCAACAGGGGGCGGACACCGGGGAGCTGTTTTTT
v_gene: TRBV10-2; j_gene: TRBJ1-1; d_gene: NA; abundance: NA; CDR3aa: CASSETGVGTEAFF; CDR3nt: TGCGCCAGCAGTGAGACAGGAGTGGGCACTGAAGCTTTCTTT
v_gene: TRBV30; j_gene: TRBJ1-4; d_gene: NA; abundance: NA; CDR3aa: CAWRSGGATNEKLFF; CDR3nt: TGTGCCTGGAGGTCCGGGGGGGCAACTAATGAAAAACTGTTTTTT
v_gene: TRBV2; j_gene: TRBJ1-2; d_gene: TRBD1; abundance: NA; CDR3aa: CASALQGARHGYTF; CDR3nt: TGTGCCAGCGCCTTACAGGGGGCCCGGCATGGCTACACCTTC
v_gene: TRBV10-3; j_gene: TRBJ2-1; d_gene: TRBD2; abundance: NA; CDR3aa: CAGSSGHNNEQFF; CDR3nt: TGTGCCGGCTCTAGCGGGCACAACAATGAGCAGTTCTTC
v_gene: TRBV6-6; j_gene: TRBJ2-7; d_gene: NA; abundance: NA; CDR3aa: CASSSPAANEQYF; CDR3nt: TGTGCCAGCAGTTCCCCCGCGGCCAACGAGCAGTACTTC
v_gene: TRBV9; j_gene: TRBJ2-3; d_gene: TRBD2; abundance: NA; CDR3aa: CASSLSGRDGTDTQYF; CDR3nt: TGTGCCAGCAGCTTAAGCGGGAGGGATGGAACAGATACGCAGTATTTT
v_gene: TRBV7-2; j_gene: TRBJ1-3; d_gene: NA; abundance: NA; CDR3aa: CASSAGRQGNTIYF; CDR3nt: TGTGCCAGCAGCGCCGGTCGACAGGGAAACACCATATATTTT
v_gene: TRBV15; j_gene: TRBJ1-1; d_gene: NA; abundance: NA; CDR3aa: CATSRPSTQGEAFF; CDR3nt: TGTGCCACCAGCAGACCTTCAACCCAGGGAGAAGCTTTCTTT
v_gene: TRBV6-5; j_gene: TRBJ2-7; d_gene: TRBD2; abundance: NA; CDR3aa: CASRLLAGPYEQYF; CDR3nt: TGTGCCAGCAGACTTTTAGCGGGGCCCTACGAGCAGTACTTC
v_gene: TRBV27; j_gene: TRBJ1-1; d_gene: TRBD1; abundance: NA; CDR3aa: CASTGQGNTEAFF; CDR3nt: TGTGCCAGCACGGGACAGGGGAACACTGAAGCTTTCTTT
v_gene: TRBV9; j_gene: TRBJ1-5; d_gene: NA; abundance: NA; CDR3aa: CASSAATGTNQPQHF; CDR3nt: TGTGCCAGCAGCGCCGCTACAGGGACCAATCAGCCCCAGCATTTT
v_gene: TRBV2; j_gene: TRBJ1-4; d_gene: NA; abundance: NA; CDR3aa: CASIKMEQQNEKLFF; CDR3nt: TGTGCCAGCATCAAGATGGAACAGCAGAATGAAAAACTGTTTTTT
v_gene: TRBV4-3; j_gene: TRBJ2-6; d_gene: TRBD1; abundance: few; CDR3aa: CASSQRQGARGANVLTF; CDR3nt: TGCGCCAGCAGCCAAAGACAGGGGGCGCGGGGGGCCAACGTCCTGACTTTC
v_gene: TRBV9; j_gene: TRBJ1-5; d_gene: TRBD1; abundance: few; CDR3aa: CASSADDRAGNQPQHF; CDR3nt: TGTGCCAGCAGCGCCGACGACAGGGCTGGCAATCAGCCCCAGCATTTT
v_gene: TRBV6-6; j_gene: TRBJ2-7; d_gene: TRBD1; abundance: NA; CDR3aa: CASRMTGGFSYEQYF; CDR3nt: TGTGCCAGCAGGATGACAGGGGGCTTCTCCTACGAGCAGTACTTC
v_gene: TRBV4-2; j_gene: TRBJ1-6; d_gene: TRBD1; abundance: few; CDR3aa: CASSQDRGTGGSPLHF; CDR3nt: TGTGCCAGCAGCCAAGATCGAGGGACAGGTGGTTCACCCCTCCACTTT
v_gene: TRBV28; j_gene: TRBJ2-7; d_gene: TRBD1; abundance: NA; CDR3aa: CASSRLRDRGHHEQYF; CDR3nt: TGTGCCAGCAGCAGACTCCGGGACAGGGGGCACCACGAGCAGTACTTC
v_gene: TRBV4-3; j_gene: TRBJ1-5; d_gene: NA; abundance: NA; CDR3aa: CASSQVDRGQPQHF; CDR3nt: TGCGCCAGCAGCCAAGTGGATAGGGGTCAGCCCCAGCATTTT
v_gene: TRBV6-5; j_gene: TRBJ2-1; d_gene: NA; abundance: NA; CDR3aa: CASSYSNRPYNEQFF; CDR3nt: TGTGCCAGCAGTTACAGCAACCGTCCCTACAATGAGCAGTTCTTC